This T cell receptor beta chain was recovered during a study of graft-versus-host responses after intestinal transplantation. This CDR3 has 14 residues. The germline V gene encodes CDR1 SGHNT and CDR2 YYREEE (reference sequence). V was pared by 1 base and J by 7 bases, with 3 bases of the junction left unmatched. Details on this clone: No antigen is known for it.

The table came from immunoSEQ multiplex PCR; TCRdb's copy has only in-frame clones and leaves some out. The sample carries some 93,000 clones, about 91% recorded once. The sequence came from a human donor who received an intestinal transplant. The chain recombines TRBV5-4 with TRBJ2-7; 12 bases fit TRBD2. The specimen comprised unstimulated CD8+ T cells sorted from spleen or lymph node cells, sampled before intestinal transplant. The CDR3 DNA reads TGTGCCAGCAGCTTGATAGGACTAGCGGGAGAGCAGTACTTC. It codes for CASSLIGLAGEQYF. Based on the CDR3 plus reference TRBV5-4 and TRBJ2-7, the full variable domain is ETGVTQSPTHLIKTRGQQVTLRCSSQSGHNTVSWYQQALGQGPQFIFQYYREEENGRGNFPPRFSGLQFPNYSSELNVNALELDDSALYLCASSLIGLAGEQYFGPGTRLTVT.